This T cell receptor beta chain was obtained from a study of blood T cell repertoires in COVID-19. Background on the study: Acute-phase and convalescent COVID-19 samples originated in the United States, Italy and Spain.

Participants' own reports of clinical history determined their cohort assignment. This CDR3 spans 14 amino acids. Germline lookup yields CDR1 MNHNS and CDR2 SASEGT. V lost 6 bases to trimming and J lost 5 bases; unmatched junction nucleotides: 4. Sequencing used immunoSEQ multiplex PCR; TCRdb keeps in-frame clones, though not all of them. Among just over 300,000 clones, around 89% were seen once, and the ten largest hold approximately 4.3%. The genes are TRBV6-1 and TRBJ1-1, with 12 bases aligning to TRBD1. The TCR originated in a young woman with acute COVID-19. Sequenced: PBMCs or T cells enriched from blood (not recorded which). The CDR3 spells CASSGTGGRTEAFF. DNA of the CDR3: TGTGCCAGCAGCGGGACAGGGGGCCGGACTGAAGCTTTCTTT.